Below are 14 T cell receptor beta chains sequenced from a single sample in a study of cytomegalovirus exposure and HLA in healthy donors. Primers: 60 Vbeta forward and 13 Jbeta reverse. This table comes from immunoSEQ multiplex PCR, and its TCRdb copy is limited to in-frame clones, with some not included. The table has fewer than 200,000 clones, approximately 86% seen once. The material sequenced was PBMCs. The source of these receptors is a male donor in good health and CMV-seronegative.

V gene TRBV28 combines with J gene TRBJ2-1, with a weak D call TRBD2 (6 bases). V dropped 5 bases and J dropped 12 bases, with 11 bases sitting between them. CDR3 size: 11 residues. In germline, CDR1 is MDHEN, CDR2 SYDVKM. The CDR3 here is CASSLATGQFF. The CDR3 bases are TGTGCCAGCAGTCTAGCGACTGGGCAGTTCTTC.

The genes are TRBV10-3 and TRBJ2-1; TRBD1 aligns across 8 bases. CDR3 length equals 14 residues. CDR1 and CDR2 (germline): ENHRY, SYGVKD. Unmatched junction bases numbered 6, after V lost 4 bases and J lost 7 bases. CDR3 protein: CAISGQGADNEQFF. The CDR3 DNA is TGTGCCATCAGTGGGCAGGGGGCGGATAATGAGCAGTTCTTC.

The rearrangement joins TRBV27 to TRBJ2-7; D is perhaps TRBD1 (6 bases). V was shortened by 5 bases and J by 4 bases, with 15 bases between the two germline ends. In germline, CDR1 is MNHEY, CDR2 SMNVEV (reference sequence). The CDR3 loop spans 14 amino acids. Written as DNA, the CDR3 is TGTGCCAGCAGTAACCGGGACATACCATACGAGCAGTACTTC. It specifies CASSNRDIPYEQYF.

The rearrangement uses TRBV5-7 and TRBJ1-2; TRBD1 is a possible D gene (5 bases). TRBV5-7 is sorted into the ORF group, with uncertain function. V lost 4 bases to trimming and J lost 4 bases, with 11 bases between them. The CDR3 length is 13 residues. Written as DNA, the CDR3 is TGTGCCAGCAGCCGGCGCAGGGCCTATGGCTACACCTTC. It codes for CASSRRRAYGYTF.

J is TRBJ2-7 and V is TRBV6-5; 8 bases agree with TRBD1. The CDR3 is 13 residues long. CDR1 and CDR2 from the germline V gene are MNHEY and SVGAGI. V lost 6 bases and J lost 6; bases outside the gene matches: 7. The CDR3 protein is CASRTGQGSEQYF. DNA of the CDR3: TGTGCCAGCAGGACTGGACAGGGCAGCGAGCAGTACTTC.

This clone was seen once. The chain links TRBV5-1 to TRBJ2-5; TRBD1 matches at 10 bases. Per germline, CDR1 SGHRS and CDR2 YFSETQ. This CDR3 is built from 17 residues. The ends lost 1 base at V and 5 bases at J; junction bases unmatched: 11. CDR3 region: CASSLRGGPGQGETQYF. CDR3 nucleotides: TGCGCCAGCAGCTTGAGAGGGGGGCCGGGACAGGGGGAGACCCAGTACTTC.

The J gene is TRBJ2-7, the V gene TRBV28; D perhaps matches TRBD2 (6 bases). CDR3 length equals 15 residues. V was cut by 4 bases and J by 5 bases, with 18 bases left in between. Germline V CDR1 and CDR2: MDHEN, SYDVKM. DNA for the CDR3: TGTGCCAGCAGTTCAGGAGGGACTGACGCCCACGAGCAGTACTTC. Amino acid sequence: CASSSGGTDAHEQYF.

In this sample, this clone turned up a few times. The chain links TRBV7-6 to TRBJ1-6; D may be TRBD1 (6 bases). V dropped 3 bases and J dropped 5 bases, with 17 bases sitting between them. The germline V gene has CDR1 SGHVS and CDR2 FNYEAQ. The CDR3 has 17 amino acids. CDR3 in DNA: TGTGCCAGCAGCTTTCGGCAAACAGGGAAAGATAATTCACCCCTCCACTTT. Translated, it gives CASSFRQTGKDNSPLHF.

The chain has TRBV4-1 and TRBJ2-3, with D perhaps TRBD1 (5 bases). Between the trimmed V and J ends, which lost 5 bases and 1 base, there was a span of 10 bases. Germline-derived CDR1 and CDR2 are MGHRA and YSYEKL. This CDR3 region has 14 residues. The CDR3 loop is CASSFTQGTDTQYF. CDR3 nucleotides: TGCGCCAGCAGCTTTACACAGGGCACAGATACGCAGTATTTT.

The V gene is TRBV5-6, the J gene TRBJ2-1, with TRBD2 identical over 8 bases. Trimming cost V 0 bases and J 0 bases; bases outside gene matches: 8. The CDR3 extends over 18 amino acids. In germline, CDR1 is SGHDT, CDR2 YYEEEE. This CDR3 reads CASSLETSDYSSYNEQFF. CDR3 sequence (DNA): TGTGCCAGCAGCTTGGAGACTAGCGACTACAGCTCCTACAATGAGCAGTTCTTC.

V is TRBV6-1 and J is TRBJ1-5; D gene unclear. V lost 7 bases and J lost 0, with 10 bases in between. Per germline, CDR1 MNHNS and CDR2 SASEGT. The length of the CDR3 is 14 residues. CDR3 in amino acids: CASTAGSSNQPQHF. CDR3 sequence (DNA): TGTGCCAGCACCGCGGGGAGTAGCAATCAGCCCCAGCATTTT.

This chain joins TRBV2 and TRBJ2-7; D is perhaps TRBD1 (6 bases). The CDR3 covers 11 residues. Per germline, CDR1 SNHLY and CDR2 FYNNEI. V lost 11 bases and J lost 7, with 15 bases in between. The CDR3 loop reads CACNRADEQYF. DNA for the CDR3: TGTGCCTGCAACAGGGCGGATGAGCAGTACTTC.

The chain couples TRBV15 to TRBJ1-6, with D maybe TRBD1 (6 bases). The germline V gene encodes CDR1 LNHNV and CDR2 YYDKDF (reference sequence). Trimming shortened V by 0 bases and J by 9 bases, and 15 bases separated the two germline ends. This CDR3 is 16 amino acids long. Here the CDR3 reads CATSRDEAGDGSPLHF. The DNA for the CDR3 is TGTGCCACCAGCAGAGACGAGGCAGGGGATGGTTCACCCCTCCACTTT.

The rearrangement joins TRBV18 to TRBJ2-2; 10 positions agree with TRBD2. Germline trimming cut 0 bases from V and 1 base from J; bases unmatched to any gene: 11. Germline V lookup: CDR1 KGHSH, CDR2 LQKENI. The CDR3 extends over 20 amino acids. CDR3 in DNA: TGTGCCAGCTCACCACCGGTGTCTAGCGGGAGTGGAAGGAACACCGGGGAGCTGTTTTTT. Protein product: CASSPPVSSGSGRNTGELFF.